This is a list of T cell receptor beta chains from one sample in a study of blood T cell repertoires in COVID-19. The repertoire was sequenced with immunoSEQ multiplex PCR; TCRdb's copy has only in-frame clones and lacks some. The sample carries 200,000 or so clones, around 80% recorded once. Sequenced: peripheral blood. Receptors originate from a woman of 80 years or more with COVID-19, enrolled during active disease. CDR3s include the opening cysteine and the closing phenylalanine or tryptophan. The order of the fields is D gene, clone size, CDR3 length, V gene, J gene, CDR3 DNA, CDR3 protein. D genes are given only for firm matches. Not all rows give a size; the values are once, few, many and, for expanded clones, a class.

>TRBD2|.|13|TRBV30|TRBJ2-7
TGTGCCTGGAGTGGGGGACTACATTACGAGCAGTACTTC
CAWSGGLHYEQYF
>TRBD1|.|13|TRBV19|TRBJ2-2
TGTGCCAGTAGAGACAGGGGGCGTGGGGAGCTGTTTTTT
CASRDRGRGELFF
>.|.|16|TRBV7-2|TRBJ1-3
TGTGCCAGCAGCTTAGCAGGGGGATTCTCTGGAAACACCATATATTTT
CASSLAGGFSGNTIYF
>.|.|14|TRBV7-2|TRBJ2-7
TGTGCCAGCAGCTTGATCCCGAGCTCCTACGAGCAGTACTTC
CASSLIPSSYEQYF
>.|.|14|TRBV7-2|TRBJ1-2
TGTGCCAGCAGCCTGGAAACGGAGACGGTCGGCTACACCTTC
CASSLETETVGYTF
>TRBD1|.|14|TRBV12-5|TRBJ2-7
TGTGCTAGTGGTCGAAGGACAGGGTTACACGAGCAGTACTTC
CASGRRTGLHEQYF
>TRBD1|few|14|TRBV10-3|TRBJ1-2
TGTGCCATCAGTGAGGACAGGGGGCTAGGTGGCTACACCTTC
CAISEDRGLGGYTF
>TRBD2|.|17|TRBV7-3|TRBJ2-2
TGTGCCAGCAGCTCGCGGACTAGCGGCCTGAACACCGGGGAGCTGTTTTTT
CASSSRTSGLNTGELFF
>.|.|14|TRBV9|TRBJ1-5
TGTGCCAGCAGCGTAGCGTTAGGGGATCAGCCCCAGCATTTT
CASSVALGDQPQHF
>TRBD1|.|16|TRBV11-2|TRBJ2-7
TGTGCCAGCAGCCAAGTCCTGGGACAGGGGAGGAACGAGCAGTACTTC
CASSQVLGQGRNEQYF
>TRBD1|.|16|TRBV5-4|TRBJ1-4
TGTGCCAGCAGCAGGGATACAGGGGTTACTAATGAAAAACTGTTTTTT
CASSRDTGVTNEKLFF
>.|.|14|TRBV5-6|TRBJ1-1
TGTGCCAGCATCTGGACTCAAGGTAGCAGTGCGGCTTTCTTT
CASIWTQGSSAAFF
>.|.|16|TRBV27|TRBJ1-2
TGTGCCAGCACCTCTCTGGGGCAGGGGAGGGACTATGGCTACACCTTC
CASTSLGQGRDYGYTF
>.|.|13|TRBV28|TRBJ1-1
TGTGCCGGCGCCGGGACATTGAACACTGAAGCTTTCTTT
CAGAGTLNTEAFF
>TRBD2|.|18|TRBV3-1/TRBV3-2|TRBJ2-6
TGTGCCAGCAGCGACCCGGGACTAACTTCGGCAGGGGCCAACGTCCTGACTTTC
CASSDPGLTSAGANVLTF
>TRBD2|once|16|TRBV7-8|TRBJ2-1
TGTGCCAGCAGCTTAGCGCTAGCCTCGGGGGGGTCTCCGCAGTTCTTC
CASSLALASGGSPQFF
>TRBD1|.|14|TRBV3-1/TRBV3-2|TRBJ1-4
TGTGCCAGCAGCGCGAGGGGGCTCGGCGAAAAACTGTTTTTT
CASSARGLGEKLFF
>.|.|16|TRBV19|TRBJ2-5
TGTGCCAGTACCTCAAATCCCCTAGTCGTGGGAGAGACCCAGTACTTC
CASTSNPLVVGETQYF
>.|few|15|TRBV7-2|TRBJ2-2
TGTGCCAGCACCCCTTACCGGGGTGTTCCCGGGGAGCTGTTTTTT
CASTPYRGVPGELFF
>.|.|14|TRBV19|TRBJ2-3
TGTGCCAGTAGTCAAGGGGGTAATCTAGATACGCAGTATTTT
CASSQGGNLDTQYF
>.|.|14|TRBV11-2|TRBJ2-3
TGTGCCAGCAGCCGGCGGGGGCTGGGAAATACGCAGTATTTT
CASSRRGLGNTQYF
>.|few|15|TRBV4-3|TRBJ2-5
TGCGCCAGCAGCCAAGATGGGGGGAAACAAGAGACCCAGTACTTC
CASSQDGGKQETQYF
>TRBD1|.|15|TRBV24-1|TRBJ2-5
TGTGCCACCAGTGAAATAACAGGGGCCGGAGAGACCCAGTACTTC
CATSEITGAGETQYF
>.|.|14|TRBV5-1|TRBJ1-4
TGCGCCAGCAGCTTGGCCTTTCTTAATGAAAAACTGTTTTTT
CASSLAFLNEKLFF
>.|few|12|TRBV29-1|TRBJ1-1
TGCAGCGTACTAGGTTCGGGGTATGAAGCTTTCTTT
CSVLGSGYEAFF
>.|.|13|TRBV28|TRBJ1-4
TGTGCCAGCCTCAGGGCGGCTAATGAAAAACTGTTTTTT
CASLRAANEKLFF
>TRBD1|.|14|TRBV7-9|TRBJ1-2
TGTGCCAGCAGCTCGGGACAGGGGATATATGGCTACACCTTC
CASSSGQGIYGYTF
>.|.|13|TRBV5-1|TRBJ1-1
TGCGCCAGCAGCCCCCCCTGGGGCGCTGAAGCTTTCTTT
CASSPPWGAEAFF
>TRBD1|.|13|TRBV30|TRBJ1-1
TGTGCCTGGAATACAGGGGGGGGCACTGAAGCTTTCTTT
CAWNTGGGTEAFF
>TRBD2|.|15|TRBV10-3|TRBJ2-3
TGTGCCATCAAGGCTAGCGGGGGATTCGCAGATACGCAGTATTTT
CAIKASGGFADTQYF
>TRBD1|.|14|TRBV27|TRBJ2-7
TGTGCCAGCAGTTTGCCGGGACAGACCTACGAGCAGTACTTC
CASSLPGQTYEQYF
>TRBD1|.|14|TRBV19|TRBJ2-7
TGTGCCAGTAAAAGTCACGACAGGGACCACGAGCAGTACTTC
CASKSHDRDHEQYF
>.|.|12|TRBV7-8|TRBJ2-5
TGTGCCAGCAGCCGGGCCCAAGAGACCCAGTACTTC
CASSRAQETQYF
>.|.|13|TRBV19|TRBJ1-2
TGTGCCAGTAGTTTTAGTCTCCCGAATGGCTACACCTTC
CASSFSLPNGYTF
>TRBD1|.|14|TRBV5-1|TRBJ2-5
TGCGCCAGCAGCTTGGGGACAGGACAAGAGACCCAGTACTTC
CASSLGTGQETQYF
>.|.|13|TRBV29-1|TRBJ1-2
TGCAGCGCCGGGGAGGCCGGTCTTAGTGGCTACACCTTC
CSAGEAGLSGYTF
>TRBD1|many|20|TRBV28|TRBJ1-5
TGTGCCAGCAACATAATACGGACAGGGCGGAGGGGTTATAGCAATCAGCCCCAGCATTTT
CASNIIRTGRRGYSNQPQHF
>.|.|15|TRBV4-2|TRBJ2-7
TGTGCCAGCAGCCAAGATAATAGGGGCTCCTACGAGCAGTACTTC
CASSQDNRGSYEQYF
>.|.|15|TRBV19|TRBJ1-2
TGTGCCAGTTCGCGTGGACAGAGCTCTAACTATGGCTACACCTTC
CASSRGQSSNYGYTF
>.|.|15|TRBV13|TRBJ1-1
TGTGCCAGCAGCCCCAGCGGACGTCAAAACACTGAAGCTTTCTTT
CASSPSGRQNTEAFF
>TRBD2|few|16|TRBV9|TRBJ2-5
TGTGCCAGCAGCACGCTAGCGGGGGGGGCCCGGGAGACCCAGTACTTC
CASSTLAGGARETQYF
>.|.|17|TRBV5-1|TRBJ1-5
TGCGCCAGCAGCTCCGAGACCCCAGGGATGGGGAATCAGCCCCAGCATTTT
CASSSETPGMGNQPQHF
>.|.|14|TRBV6-5|TRBJ1-4
TGTGCCAGCAGTCTCAGGGATATCGGAGAAAAACTGTTTTTT
CASSLRDIGEKLFF
>.|.|13|TRBV6-5|TRBJ1-2
TGTGCCAGCGCCCCGACGGGTAACTATGGCTACACCTTC
CASAPTGNYGYTF
>.|.|19|TRBV2|TRBJ2-1
TGTGCCAGCAGTGAAGCGTCCCTCGTCCTCAGCGCAGCCTACAATGAGCAGTTCTTC
CASSEASLVLSAAYNEQFF
>.|.|13|TRBV30|TRBJ1-4
TGTGCCTGGAGCAGACAGGCTAATGAAAAACTGTTTTTT
CAWSRQANEKLFF
>TRBD1|.|14|TRBV18|TRBJ1-2
TGTGCCAGCTCACCACCGGGGGACAGCTATGGCTACACCTTC
CASSPPGDSYGYTF
>TRBD2|.|13|TRBV12-3/TRBV12-4|TRBJ2-5
TGTGCCAGCAGGCGTAGCGGGGTGCAGACCCAGTACTTC
CASRRSGVQTQYF
>TRBD1|.|16|TRBV10-3|TRBJ1-2
TGTGCCATCAGAAATACAGGGGGATCGGGCGACTATGGCTACACCTTC
CAIRNTGGSGDYGYTF
>.|.|11|TRBV5-6|TRBJ2-7
TGTGCCAGCAGCAAGCTAGCAGGTCAGATCTTC
CASSKLAGQIF
>.|.|15|TRBV5-6|TRBJ1-1
TGTGCCAGCAGCTTGAGGGGACACCTGAACACTGAAGCTTTCTTT
CASSLRGHLNTEAFF
>.|.|15|TRBV28|TRBJ1-4
TGTGCCAGCAGTTTCGGGGGGGGCATTAATGAAAAACTGTTTTTT
CASSFGGGINEKLFF
>.|.|12|TRBV28|TRBJ1-1
TGTGCCAGCAAAAAGGGGTACACTGAAGCTTTCTTT
CASKKGYTEAFF
>TRBD2|once|15|TRBV28|TRBJ2-7
TGTGCCAGCAGTTTAGGCGGGGGGGCTCCCTACGAGCAGTACTTC
CASSLGGGAPYEQYF
>.|.|13|TRBV4-1|TRBJ1-2
TGCGCCAGCAGCCCGACTGCCAACTATGGCTACACCTTC
CASSPTANYGYTF
>.|once|14|TRBV2|TRBJ1-5
TGTGCCAGCAGTGATTTGACAGAATATCAGCCCCAGCATTTT
CASSDLTEYQPQHF
>.|.|14|TRBV7-2|TRBJ1-2
TGTGCCAGCAGCTCAATAACGGGAAACTATGGCTACACCTTC
CASSSITGNYGYTF